The entry below gives a single TCR beta chain sequence along with its context. Produced via immunoSEQ multiplex PCR; TCRdb's table is partial and in-frame only. Here the sample spans 300,000 to 450,000 clones, 89% being singletons. Germline loops: CDR1 MNHEY, CDR2 SVGEGT. Trimming took 2 bases from V and 10 from J; bases not matched to a gene: 2. CDR3 length equals 12 residues. The data originate from a study of blood T cell repertoires in COVID-19. In the study overall: There were acute and convalescent COVID-19 samples, and they came from the United States, Italy and Spain.

V and J are TRBV6-2 or TRBV6-3 and TRBJ2-1, with 7 bases lining up with TRBD1. Material: peripheral blood. This clonotype originated in a woman aged 25 to 39 with COVID-19, enrolled during active disease. The CDR3 DNA follows: TGTGCCAGCAGTTACCCGGACAGGGAGCAGTTCTTC. It codes for CASSYPDREQFF.